The next 6 T cell receptor beta chains were all read from a single sample in a study of blood T cells in healthy people across ages. Combining a sample-barcoded 5' primer with a J-beta primer mix, a second PCR ran for about 6 to 12 cycles. Via MiXCR, TCRdb re-called the 5' RACE reads, giving one row per CDR3 protein. Among approximately 880,000 distinct CDR3 sequences, roughly 48% were seen once, and the ten largest hold roughly an eighth. The specimen sequenced was blood. These receptors came from a man younger than 40 in good health.

This clonotype turned up a few times. The V and J genes are TRBV9 and TRBJ1-2; D uncertain. Germline V CDR1 and CDR2: SGDLS, YYNGEE. CDR3 size: 13 residues. V lost 2 bases to trimming and J lost 3 bases, with 8 bases between them. The CDR3 DNA reads TGTGCCAGCAGCGTCCGTGAGGACTATGGCTACACCTTC. Translation gives CASSVREDYGYTF.

This clonotype was detected many times. The V and J genes are TRBV12-3 or TRBV12-4 and TRBJ2-3; 7 bases line up with TRBD2. After removal of 5 bases from V and 4 bases from J, the junction contained 6 bases not matched to a gene. This CDR3 contains 14 residues. CDR3 nucleotide sequence: TGTGCCAGCAGTACAGGACTAGATGCAGATACGCAGTATTTT. This encodes CASSTGLDADTQYF.

The rearrangement joins TRBV12-3 or TRBV12-4 to TRBJ1-5; 7 bases map to TRBD1. The CDR3 covers 14 residues. Germline trimming cut 6 bases from V and 5 bases from J; bases unmatched to any gene: 7. The CDR3 reads CASRTGTVHQPQHF. DNA for the CDR3: TGTGCCAGCAGGACCGGGACAGTGCATCAGCCCCAGCATTTT.

V usage is TRBV10-3 and J usage is TRBJ2-5; TRBD1 aligns across 8 bases. The germline gives CDR1 ENHRY, CDR2 SYGVKD. The CDR3 length is 13 residues. J was trimmed by 1 base and V by 10 bases; bases with no gene match: 5. CDR3 loop: CATNRGTQETQYF. DNA of the CDR3: TGTGCCACAAACAGGGGGACCCAAGAGACCCAGTACTTC.

This chain joins TRBV7-9 and TRBJ1-1, with 7 bases identical to TRBD1. CDR3 length: 16 residues. V lost 5 bases to trimming and J lost 1 base; unmatched junction nucleotides: 10. The germline V gene encodes CDR1 SEHNR and CDR2 FQNEAQ (reference sequence). CDR3 nucleotide sequence: TGTGCCAGCAGCGTAGGCATGGGACAGCCGAACACTGAAGCTTTCTTT. Amino acids: CASSVGMGQPNTEAFF. Combining the CDR3 with reference TRBV7-9 and TRBJ1-1 gives the whole variable domain DTGVSQNPRHKITKRGQNVTFRCDPISEHNRLYWYRQTLGQGPEFLTYFQNEAQLEKSRLLSDRFSAERPKGSFSTLEIQRTEQGDSAMYLCASSVGMGQPNTEAFFGQGTRLTVV.

The chain employs TRBV12-3 or TRBV12-4 and TRBJ2-7, with a tentative D call TRBD1 (5 bases). The CDR3 spans 11 residues. V was trimmed by 6 bases and J by 9 bases, leaving 12 bases between them. The CDR3 DNA reads as TGTGCCAGCAGCAGTGGTAGGGGGCAGTACTTC. It yields the protein CASSSGRGQYF.